One and the same sample provided the 5 T cell receptor beta chains below, sequenced in a study of blood T cell repertoires in COVID-19. Clones were read by immunoSEQ multiplex PCR, and TCRdb kept only the in-frame ones, dropping some. Of about 200,000 clones in the sample, approximately 91% were seen once. Sequencing was performed on peripheral blood. These receptors originate from a young man with active or convalescent COVID-19.

This rearrangement joins TRBV19 to TRBJ1-2; D unclear. V was clipped by 1 base and J by 4 bases, with 7 bases between them. Germline CDR1 and CDR2: LNHDA and SQIVND (reference sequence). The CDR3 totals 13 residues. The CDR3 protein is CASSIGHSYGYTF. The CDR3, as DNA: TGTGCCAGTAGTATAGGTCACAGCTATGGCTACACCTTC. Drawing the rest from reference TRBV19 and TRBJ1-2, the complete variable domain is DGGITQSPKYLFRKEGQNVTLSCEQNLNHDAMYWYRQDPGQGLRLIYYSQIVNDFQKGDIAEGYSVSREKKESFPLTVTSAQKNPTAFYLCASSIGHSYGYTFGSGTRLTVV.

This clone was seen a few times. V gene TRBV5-6 combines with J gene TRBJ1-6; D remains unclear. The V gene's germline CDR1 is SGHDT and CDR2 YYEEEE. Trimming took 1 base from V and 8 from J, leaving 10 bases between them. This CDR3 region has 14 residues. CDR3 in amino acids: CASSLPHRDSPLHF. For the CDR3, the DNA is TGTGCCAGCAGCTTGCCTCATCGGGATTCACCCCTCCACTTT. The full variable domain, with the rest looked up from reference TRBV5-6 and TRBJ1-6, is DAGVTQSPTHLIKTRGQQVTLRCSPKSGHDTVSWYQQALGQGPQFIFQYYEEEERQRGNFPDRFSGHQFPNYSSELNVNALLLGDSALYLCASSLPHRDSPLHFGNGTRLTVT.

The chain is built from TRBV11-2 and TRBJ2-1; 8 positions match TRBD1. The junction had 9 bases not matched to a gene; V was cut back by 5 bases and J by 3 bases. The CDR3 is 16 residues long. Looked up from germline, CDR1 is SGHAT and CDR2 is FQNNGV. The CDR3, as DNA: TGTGCCAGCAGCCACAAGCAGGGGGCCCTCTACAATGAGCAGTTCTTC. Amino acid sequence: CASSHKQGALYNEQFF.

The chain is built from TRBV5-6 and TRBJ2-7; the D gene is possibly TRBD1 (6 bases). The germline V and J ends were trimmed by 7 bases and 2 bases, with 16 bases remaining between them. The length of the CDR3 is 14 residues. In germline, CDR1 is SGHDT, CDR2 YYEEEE. The CDR3: CASVGRGSAYEQYF. CDR3 DNA sequence: TGTGCCAGCGTCGGCAGGGGCAGTGCCTACGAGCAGTACTTC.

This chain joins TRBV7-9 and TRBJ1-6; no definite D call. Germline CDR1 is SEHNR and CDR2 is FQNEAQ (reference sequence). The V end was cut by 8 bases, the J end by 5 bases, with 7 bases between. The CDR3 contains 12 residues. The CDR3 sequence: CASAQNNSPLHF. CDR3 DNA sequence: TGTGCCAGCGCTCAGAATAATTCACCCCTCCACTTT. Variable domain in full (rest from reference TRBV7-9 and TRBJ1-6): DTGVSQNPRHKITKRGQNVTFRCDPISEHNRLYWYRQTLGQGPEFLTYFQNEAQLEKSRLLSDRFSAERPKGSFSTLEIQRTEQGDSAMYLCASAQNNSPLHFGNGTRLTVT.